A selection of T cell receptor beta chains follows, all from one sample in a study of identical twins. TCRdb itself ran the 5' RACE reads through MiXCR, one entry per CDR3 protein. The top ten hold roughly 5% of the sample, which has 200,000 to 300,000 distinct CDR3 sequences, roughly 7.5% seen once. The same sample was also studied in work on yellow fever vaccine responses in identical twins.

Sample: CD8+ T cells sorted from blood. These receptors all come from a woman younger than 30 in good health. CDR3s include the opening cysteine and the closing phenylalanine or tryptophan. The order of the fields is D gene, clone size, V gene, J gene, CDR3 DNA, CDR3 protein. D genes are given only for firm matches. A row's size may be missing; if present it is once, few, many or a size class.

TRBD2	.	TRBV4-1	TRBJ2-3	TGCGCCAGCAGCCAAGGGGCTAGCGGGGCGCGGAATACGCAGTATTTT	CASSQGASGARNTQYF
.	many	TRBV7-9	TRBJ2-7	TGTGCCAGCAGCCAAGAGCATATCTCCTACGAGCAGTACTTC	CASSQEHISYEQYF
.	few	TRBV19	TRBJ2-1	TGTGCCAGTAGTATTGGTGGGATCAATGAGCAGTTCTTC	CASSIGGINEQFF
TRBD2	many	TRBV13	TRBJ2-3	TGTGCCAGCATCGGGAGAGGACTAGCGGACACAGATACGCAGTATTTT	CASIGRGLADTDTQYF
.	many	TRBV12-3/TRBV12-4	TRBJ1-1	TGTGCCAGCAGTTTTTGGTTCGAGGGGAACACTGAAGCTTTCTTT	CASSFWFEGNTEAFF
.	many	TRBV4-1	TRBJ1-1	TGCGCCAGCAGCCAGGCCGGACAGATGAACACTGAAGCTTTCTTT	CASSQAGQMNTEAFF
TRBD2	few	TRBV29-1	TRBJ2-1	TGCAGCGTTAGCGGGACCTACAATGAGCAGTTCTTC	CSVSGTYNEQFF
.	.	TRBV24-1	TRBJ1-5	TGTGCCACCAGTGATTTGTCCCACAATCAGCCCCAGCATTTT	CATSDLSHNQPQHF
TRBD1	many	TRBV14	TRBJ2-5	TGTGCCAGCAGCCCAACAGGGGGTCGAGAGACCCAGTACTTC	CASSPTGGRETQYF
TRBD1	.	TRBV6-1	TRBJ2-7	TGTGCCAGCAGTGATACTCCACGACAGGGTAACGAGCAGTACTTC	CASSDTPRQGNEQYF
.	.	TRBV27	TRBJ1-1	TGTGCCAGCAGCCCCAACTTTGGGAACACTGAAGCTTTCTTT	CASSPNFGNTEAFF
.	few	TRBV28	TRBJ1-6	TGTGCCAGCAGTTTCGTATCACAGAGGGATTCACCCCTCCACTTT	CASSFVSQRDSPLHF
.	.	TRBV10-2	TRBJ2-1	TGCGCCAGCAGTGAGTCGACTTTTGAGCAGTTCTTC	CASSESTFEQFF
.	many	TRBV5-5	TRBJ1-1	TGTGCCAGCAGCTTGAGGGGAAACACTGAAGCTTTCTTT	CASSLRGNTEAFF
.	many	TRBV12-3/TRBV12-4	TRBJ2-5	TGTGCCAGCAGTTTAGACGGTGGGACGGAATACCAAGAGACCCAGTACTTC	CASSLDGGTEYQETQYF
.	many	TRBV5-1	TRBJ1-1	TGCGCCAGCAGCTTGGCGCCGGCACAGGCAGGGACTGAAGCTTTCTTT	CASSLAPAQAGTEAFF
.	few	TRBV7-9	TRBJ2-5	TGTGCCAGCAGCTTAGCGCCAGGGGAGATGGAGACCCAGTACTTC	CASSLAPGEMETQYF
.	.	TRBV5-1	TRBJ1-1	TGCGCCAGCAGCTTGGAACACCAGTTGAACACTGAAGCTTTCTTT	CASSLEHQLNTEAFF
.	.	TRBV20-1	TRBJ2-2	TGCAGTGCTAGAGTACGAAACACCGGGGAGCTGTTTTTT	CSARVRNTGELFF
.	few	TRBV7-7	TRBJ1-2	TGTGCCAGCAGCTTCCCCGAGGGTGGGGCTAACTATGGCTACACCTTC	CASSFPEGGANYGYTF
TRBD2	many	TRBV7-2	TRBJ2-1	TGTGCCAGCAGCTTAGCCCCCGGGACTAGCGGGGATAGCTCCTACAATGAGCAGTTCTTC	CASSLAPGTSGDSSYNEQFF
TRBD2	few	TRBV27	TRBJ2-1	TGTGCCAGCAGTTTATATACGGGAGGGCCGTTGGGTGAGCAGTTCTTC	CASSLYTGGPLGEQFF
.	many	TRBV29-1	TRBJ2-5	TGCAGCGTTGACGAGAGCCAAGAGACCCAGTACTTC	CSVDESQETQYF
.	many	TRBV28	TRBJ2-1	TGTGCCAGCAGACCCGGTTGGGCTTACAATGAGCAGTTCTTC	CASRPGWAYNEQFF
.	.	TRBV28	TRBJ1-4	TGTGCCAGCAGCCACGGGGTCGCTAATGAAAAACTGTTTTTT	CASSHGVANEKLFF
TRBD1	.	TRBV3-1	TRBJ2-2	TGTGCCTCCTGCCAAGGCCACGGGACAGGGGCCCTGAACACCGGGGAGCTGTTTTTT	CASCQGHGTGALNTGELFF
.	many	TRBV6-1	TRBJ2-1	TGTGCCAGCAATGCGGGCGACTCCTACAATGAGCAGTTCTTC	CASNAGDSYNEQFF
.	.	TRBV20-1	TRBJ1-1	TGCAGTCCTAACCTCGCAGACACGAACACTGAAGCTTTCTTT	CSPNLADTNTEAFF
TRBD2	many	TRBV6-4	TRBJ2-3	TGTGCCAGCAGTGAGACGGGGGGGGCAGATACGCAGTATTTT	CASSETGGADTQYF
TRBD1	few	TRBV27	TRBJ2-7	TGTGCCAGCAGTTTAGGACAGGGGGCTCGGGACGAGCAGTACTTC	CASSLGQGARDEQYF
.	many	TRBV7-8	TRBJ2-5	TGTGCCAGCAGCTTAGACGCAGGGGTTGGGACCCAGTACTTC	CASSLDAGVGTQYF
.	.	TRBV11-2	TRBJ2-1	TGTGCCAGCAAATTCAGGGGAAGGGGGGACAATGAGCAGTTCTTC	CASKFRGRGDNEQFF
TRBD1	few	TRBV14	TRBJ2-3	TGTGCCAGCAGCCTCACCTCTCCAGGACAGGGCACAGATACGCAGTATTTT	CASSLTSPGQGTDTQYF
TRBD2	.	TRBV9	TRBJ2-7	TGTGCCAGCAGCCCCCGACTAGCGGAATTCTACGAGCAGTACTTC	CASSPRLAEFYEQYF
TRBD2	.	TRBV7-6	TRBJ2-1	TGTGCCAGCAGCCTAGGGACTAGCGGGAGTGTTGAGCAGTTCTTC	CASSLGTSGSVEQFF
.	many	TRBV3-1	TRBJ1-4	TGTGCCAGCAGCCCCCGGGACATCACTAATGAAAAACTGTTTTTT	CASSPRDITNEKLFF
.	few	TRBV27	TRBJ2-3	TGTGCCAGCAGTTTAGTGGAGAGCACAGATACGCAGTATTTT	CASSLVESTDTQYF
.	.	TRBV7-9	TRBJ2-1	TGTGCCAGCACCGACGAAAAGGGGTTCTACAATGAGCAGTTCTTC	CASTDEKGFYNEQFF
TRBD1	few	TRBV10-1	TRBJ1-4	TGCGCCAGCGAAAGGACAGGGGGGCCTGCAACTAATGAAAAACTGTTTTTT	CASERTGGPATNEKLFF
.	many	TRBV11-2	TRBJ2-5	TGTGCCAGCAGCTTCGTAACCGATCAAGAGACCCAGTACTTC	CASSFVTDQETQYF
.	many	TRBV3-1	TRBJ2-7	TGTGCCAGCAGCCAAGAGGGTTATGCAGGCTCCTACGAGCAGTACTTC	CASSQEGYAGSYEQYF
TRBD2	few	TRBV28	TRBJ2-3	TGTGCCAGCAGCCCCGGTCCTAGCGGGAGTTCAGATACGCAGTATTTT	CASSPGPSGSSDTQYF
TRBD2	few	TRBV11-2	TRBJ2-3	TGTGCCAGCAGCTTAAAGGTTCCGAGACTAGCGGGAGAGACAGATACGCAGTATTTT	CASSLKVPRLAGETDTQYF
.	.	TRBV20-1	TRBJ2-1	TGCAGTGCCCCCGGGCATGCCTACAATGAGCAGTTCTTC	CSAPGHAYNEQFF
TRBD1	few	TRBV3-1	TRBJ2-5	TGTGCCAGCAGCCCAGAGACAGGGGCTGAGACCCAGTACTTC	CASSPETGAETQYF
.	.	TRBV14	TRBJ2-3	TGTGCCAGCAGCCAAGAAAACTGGGGAGTCACAGATACGCAGTATTTT	CASSQENWGVTDTQYF
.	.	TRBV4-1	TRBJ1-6	TGCGCCAGCAGCCAAGGCGCCAGTTCAGGTTCACCCCTCCACTTT	CASSQGASSGSPLHF
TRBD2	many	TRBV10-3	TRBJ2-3	TGTGCCATCAGTCCGGGACTAGCGGGAGACACAGATACGCAGTATTTT	CAISPGLAGDTDTQYF
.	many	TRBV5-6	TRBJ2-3	TGTGCCAGCAGCTTGGGGGGACTCGGCACAGATACGCAGTATTTT	CASSLGGLGTDTQYF
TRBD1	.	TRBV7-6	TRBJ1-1	TGTGCCAGCAGCTTGAGGGGGCAGAACACTGAAGCTTTCTTT	CASSLRGQNTEAFF
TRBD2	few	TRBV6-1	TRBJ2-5	TGTGCCAGCAGTGAACTAGCGGGAGGTAAAGAGACCCAGTACTTC	CASSELAGGKETQYF
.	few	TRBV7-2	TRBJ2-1	TGTGCCAGCAGCCGACTAGGGTACCGACTAGACAATGAGCAGTTCTTC	CASSRLGYRLDNEQFF